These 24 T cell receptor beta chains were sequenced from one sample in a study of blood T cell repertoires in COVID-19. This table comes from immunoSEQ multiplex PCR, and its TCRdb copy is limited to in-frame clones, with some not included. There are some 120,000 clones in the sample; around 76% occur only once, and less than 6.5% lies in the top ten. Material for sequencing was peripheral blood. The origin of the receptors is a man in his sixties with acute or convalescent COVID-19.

CDR3 loop: CASGGQGTDTQYF. The DNA of the CDR3 is TGTGCCAGCGGGGGACAGGGCACAGATACGCAGTATTTT. The chain links TRBV2 to TRBJ2-3; 8 bases agree with TRBD1. Germline V gene data show CDR1 as SNHLY and CDR2 as FYNNEI. J lost 1 base, V lost 8 bases, and 2 bases had no gene match. The CDR3 is made up of 13 amino acids.

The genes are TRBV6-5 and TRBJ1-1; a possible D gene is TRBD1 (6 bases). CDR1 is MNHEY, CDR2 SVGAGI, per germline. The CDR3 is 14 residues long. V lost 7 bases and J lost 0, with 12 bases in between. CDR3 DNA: TGTGCCAGCACAAAGGGGGAAATGAACACTGAAGCTTTCTTT. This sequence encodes CASTKGEMNTEAFF.

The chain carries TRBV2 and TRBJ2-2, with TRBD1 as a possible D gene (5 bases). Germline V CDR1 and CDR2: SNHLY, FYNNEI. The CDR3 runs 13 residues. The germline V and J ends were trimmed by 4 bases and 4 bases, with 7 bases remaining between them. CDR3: CASSGQLTGELFF. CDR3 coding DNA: TGTGCCAGCAGTGGACAGCTCACCGGGGAGCTGTTTTTT. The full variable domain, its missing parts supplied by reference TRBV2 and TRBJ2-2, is EPEVTQTPSHQVTQMGQEVILRCVPISNHLYFYWYRQILGQKVEFLVSFYNNEISEKSEIFDDQFSVERPDGSNFTLKIRSTKLEDSAMYFCASSGQLTGELFFGEGSRLTVL.

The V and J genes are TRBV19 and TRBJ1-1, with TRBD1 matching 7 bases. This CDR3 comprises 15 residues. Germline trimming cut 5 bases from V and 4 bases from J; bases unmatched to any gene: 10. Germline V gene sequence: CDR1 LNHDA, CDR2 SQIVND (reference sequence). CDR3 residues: CASSPRTGFSTEAFF. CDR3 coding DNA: TGTGCCAGTAGTCCTCGGACAGGCTTTAGCACTGAAGCTTTCTTT.

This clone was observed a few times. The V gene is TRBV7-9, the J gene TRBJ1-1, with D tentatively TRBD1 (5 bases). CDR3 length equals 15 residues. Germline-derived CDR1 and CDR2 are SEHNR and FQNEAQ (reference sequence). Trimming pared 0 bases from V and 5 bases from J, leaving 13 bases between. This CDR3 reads CASSLATGGGTEAFF. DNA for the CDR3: TGTGCCAGCAGCTTAGCTACCGGGGGAGGGACTGAAGCTTTCTTT.

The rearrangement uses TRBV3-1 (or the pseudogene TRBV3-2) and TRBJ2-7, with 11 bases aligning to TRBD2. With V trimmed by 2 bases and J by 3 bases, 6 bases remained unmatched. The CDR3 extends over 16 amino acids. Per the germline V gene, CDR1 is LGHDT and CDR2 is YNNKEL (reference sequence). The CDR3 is CASSQLRLAGLYEQYF. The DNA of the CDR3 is TGTGCCAGCAGCCAATTAAGACTAGCGGGACTCTACGAGCAGTACTTC.

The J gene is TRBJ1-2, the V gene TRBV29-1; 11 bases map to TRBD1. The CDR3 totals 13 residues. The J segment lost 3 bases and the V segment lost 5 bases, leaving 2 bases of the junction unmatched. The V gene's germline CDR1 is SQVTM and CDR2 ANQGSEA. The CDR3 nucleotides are TGCAGCGTTACGGGACAGGGGGACTATGGCTACACCTTC. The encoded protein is CSVTGQGDYGYTF.

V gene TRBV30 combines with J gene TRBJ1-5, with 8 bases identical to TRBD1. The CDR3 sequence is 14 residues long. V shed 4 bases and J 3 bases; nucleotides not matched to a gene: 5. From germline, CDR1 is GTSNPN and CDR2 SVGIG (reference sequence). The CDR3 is CAWTGQGLNQPQHF. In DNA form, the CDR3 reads TGTGCCTGGACTGGACAGGGCCTCAATCAGCCCCAGCATTTT.

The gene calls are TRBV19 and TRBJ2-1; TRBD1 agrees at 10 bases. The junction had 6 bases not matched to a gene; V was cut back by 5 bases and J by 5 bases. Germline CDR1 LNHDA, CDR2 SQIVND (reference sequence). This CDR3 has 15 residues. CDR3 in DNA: TGTGCCAGTAGTCCTCCGGGGACAGGGGACAATGAGCAGTTCTTC. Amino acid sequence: CASSPPGTGDNEQFF.

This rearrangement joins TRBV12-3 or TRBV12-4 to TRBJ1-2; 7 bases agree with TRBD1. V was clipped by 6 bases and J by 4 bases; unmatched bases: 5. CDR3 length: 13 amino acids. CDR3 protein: CASREGQSYGYTF. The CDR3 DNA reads TGTGCCAGCAGGGAGGGACAGAGCTATGGCTACACCTTC.

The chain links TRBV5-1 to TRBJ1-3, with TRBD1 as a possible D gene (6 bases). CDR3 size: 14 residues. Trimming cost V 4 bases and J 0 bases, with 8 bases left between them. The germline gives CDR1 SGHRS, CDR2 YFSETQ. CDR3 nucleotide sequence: TGCGCCAGCAGCGCAGGGGCCTCTGGAAACACCATATATTTT. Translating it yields CASSAGASGNTIYF. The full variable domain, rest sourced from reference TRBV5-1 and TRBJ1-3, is KAGVTQTPRYLIKTRGQQVTLSCSPISGHRSVSWYQQTPGQGLQFLFEYFSETQRNKGNFPGRFSGRQFSNSRSEMNVSTLELGDSALYLCASSAGASGNTIYFGEGSWLTVV.

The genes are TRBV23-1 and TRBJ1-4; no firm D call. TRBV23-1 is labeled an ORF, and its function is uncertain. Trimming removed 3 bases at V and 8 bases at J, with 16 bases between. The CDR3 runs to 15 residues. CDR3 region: CASSHPCPGMEKLFF. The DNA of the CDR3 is TGCGCCAGCAGTCACCCTTGTCCGGGTATGGAAAAACTGTTTTTT.

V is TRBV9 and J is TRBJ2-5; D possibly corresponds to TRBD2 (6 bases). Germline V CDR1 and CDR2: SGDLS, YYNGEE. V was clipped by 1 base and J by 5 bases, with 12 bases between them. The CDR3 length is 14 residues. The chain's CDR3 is CASSVSLAKETQYF. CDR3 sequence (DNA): TGTGCCAGCAGCGTAAGTCTAGCGAAGGAGACCCAGTACTTC.

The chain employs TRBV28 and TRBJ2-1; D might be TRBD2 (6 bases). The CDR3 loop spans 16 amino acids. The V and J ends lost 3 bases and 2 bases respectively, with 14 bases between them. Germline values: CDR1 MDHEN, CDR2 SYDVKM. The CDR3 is CASSFIRRGAYNEQFF. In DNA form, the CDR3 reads TGTGCCAGCAGTTTTATCCGGCGGGGAGCCTACAATGAGCAGTTCTTC. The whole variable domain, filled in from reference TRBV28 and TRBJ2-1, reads DVKVTQSSRYLVKRTGEKVFLECVQDMDHENMFWYRQDPGLGLRLIYFSYDVKMKEKGDIPEGYSVSREKKERFSLILESASTNQTSMYLCASSFIRRGAYNEQFFGPGTRLTVL.

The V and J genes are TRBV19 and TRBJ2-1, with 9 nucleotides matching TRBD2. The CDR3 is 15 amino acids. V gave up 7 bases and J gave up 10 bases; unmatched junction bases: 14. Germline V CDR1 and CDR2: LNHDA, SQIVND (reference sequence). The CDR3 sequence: CASTPQAGGSREQFF. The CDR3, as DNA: TGTGCCAGTACCCCCCAAGCGGGGGGTTCTCGGGAGCAGTTCTTC.

The CDR3 DNA reads TGTGCCAGCAGCCCCCTGACTAGCGGGGTCAATGAGCAGTTCTTC. It encodes CASSPLTSGVNEQFF. The chain carries TRBV9 and TRBJ2-1; 11 bases map to TRBD2. The CDR3 extends over 15 amino acids. Per the germline V gene, CDR1 is SGDLS and CDR2 is YYNGEE. J gave up 6 bases and V 4 bases, and 6 bases lay outside the gene matches.

CDR3 in amino acids: CASSPFGQGAGYNSPLHF. The CDR3 DNA sequence: TGTGCCAGCTCACCTTTCGGCCAGGGGGCCGGGTATAATTCACCCCTCCACTTT. This sequence joins TRBV18 and TRBJ1-6; 8 nucleotides align to TRBD1. The CDR3 totals 18 residues. Trimming cost V 3 bases and J 4 bases; bases outside gene matches: 11. Germline V gene data show CDR1 as KGHSH and CDR2 as LQKENI.

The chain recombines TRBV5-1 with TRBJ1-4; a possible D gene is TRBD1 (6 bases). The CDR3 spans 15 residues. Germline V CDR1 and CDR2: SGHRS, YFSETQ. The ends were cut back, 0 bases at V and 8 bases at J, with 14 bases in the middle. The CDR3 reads CASSLVEGDGEKLFF. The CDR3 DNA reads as TGCGCCAGCAGCTTGGTTGAGGGGGATGGCGAAAAACTGTTTTTT.

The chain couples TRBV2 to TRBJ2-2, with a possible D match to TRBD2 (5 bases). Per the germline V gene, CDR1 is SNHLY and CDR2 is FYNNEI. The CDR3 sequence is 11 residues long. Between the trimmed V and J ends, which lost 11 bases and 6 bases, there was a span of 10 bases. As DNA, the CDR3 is TGTGCCGGGGAGATACCCGGGGAGCTGTTTTTT. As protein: CAGEIPGELFF.

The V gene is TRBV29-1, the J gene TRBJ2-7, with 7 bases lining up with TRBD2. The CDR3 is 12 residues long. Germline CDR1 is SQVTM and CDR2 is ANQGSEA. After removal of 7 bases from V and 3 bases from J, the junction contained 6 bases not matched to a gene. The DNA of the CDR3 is TGCAGCGCCAAAGGGACTAACTACGAGCAGTACTTC. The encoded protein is CSAKGTNYEQYF.

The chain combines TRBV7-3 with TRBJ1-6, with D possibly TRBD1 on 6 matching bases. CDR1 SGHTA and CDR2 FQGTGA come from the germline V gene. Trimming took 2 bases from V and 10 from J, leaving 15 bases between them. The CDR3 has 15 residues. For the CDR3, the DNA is TGTGCCAGCAGCTTATGGCCCGGGGGGGGCTCACCCCTCCACTTT. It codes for CASSLWPGGGSPLHF.

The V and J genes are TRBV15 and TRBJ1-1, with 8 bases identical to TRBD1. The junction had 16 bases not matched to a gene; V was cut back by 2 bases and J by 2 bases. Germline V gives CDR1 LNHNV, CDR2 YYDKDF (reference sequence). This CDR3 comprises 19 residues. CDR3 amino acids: CATSRQSRQGRSGNTEAFF. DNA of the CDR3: TGTGCCACCAGCAGACAAAGCCGACAGGGGAGGTCGGGCAACACTGAAGCTTTCTTT.

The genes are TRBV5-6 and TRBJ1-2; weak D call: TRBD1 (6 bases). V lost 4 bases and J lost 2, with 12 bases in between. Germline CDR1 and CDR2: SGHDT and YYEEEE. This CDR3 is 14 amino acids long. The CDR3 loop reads CASSGGQRNYGYTF. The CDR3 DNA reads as TGTGCCAGCAGCGGCGGACAGAGAAACTATGGCTACACCTTC.

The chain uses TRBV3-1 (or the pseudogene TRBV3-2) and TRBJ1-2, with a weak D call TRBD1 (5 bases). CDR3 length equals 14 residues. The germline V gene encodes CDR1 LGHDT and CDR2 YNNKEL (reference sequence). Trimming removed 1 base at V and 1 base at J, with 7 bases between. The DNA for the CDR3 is TGTGCCAGCAGCCAAGCCGACAGTAACTATGGCTACACCTTC. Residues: CASSQADSNYGYTF.